The rows below give T cell receptor beta chains drawn from one sample of a study of shared clonotypes between healthy human individuals. Assay used: immunoSEQ multiplex PCR; TCRdb lists only in-frame clones, some missing. Of 450,000 to 500,000 clones in the sample, approximately 81% were seen once. The sequencing input was PBMCs. These receptors all stem from a woman in her thirties or forties in good health. Some clones in this sample may be carry-over from other donors' samples. The CDR3 runs from the conserved cysteine through the conserved F or W. Fields, in order: clone size, J gene, V gene, D gene, CDR3 protein, CDR3 DNA. D genes are given only for firm matches. For some rows the clone size is stated as once, few or many, or as a class when expanded; others skip it.

many | TRBJ1-2 | TRBV18 | NA | CASARSDSYGYTF | TGTGCCAGCGCGCGATCAGACAGCTATGGCTACACCTTC
NA | TRBJ1-6 | TRBV27 | TRBD1 | CASSYGQDNSPLHF | TGTGCCAGCAGTTACGGACAGGATAATTCACCCCTCCACTTT
many | TRBJ2-3 | TRBV7-6 | NA | CASSQSGDTQYF | TGTGCCAGCAGCCAATCGGGGGATACGCAGTATTTT
few | TRBJ2-2 | TRBV6-4 | NA | CASSSDSGDTGELFF | TGTGCCAGCAGTTCTGACAGTGGTGACACCGGGGAGCTGTTTTTT
few | TRBJ2-7 | TRBV19 | TRBD1 | CASSAPGTASSYEQYF | TGTGCCAGTAGTGCCCCCGGGACAGCGAGCTCCTACGAGCAGTACTTC
NA | TRBJ2-1 | TRBV29-1 | TRBD1 | CSVGVGTGVNEQFF | TGCAGCGTTGGGGTTGGGACAGGGGTCAATGAGCAGTTCTTC
NA | TRBJ2-6 | TRBV30 | NA | CAWTADGANVLTF | TGTGCCTGGACAGCGGATGGGGCCAACGTCCTGACTTTC
NA | TRBJ1-3 | TRBV28 | NA | CASTDFRANTIYF | TGTGCCAGCACGGATTTTAGAGCAAACACCATATATTTT
NA | TRBJ2-1 | TRBV10-2 | NA | CASNRDKTYNEQFF | TGCGCCAGCAACCGGGACAAAACCTACAATGAGCAGTTCTTC
NA | TRBJ1-2 | TRBV5-1 | NA | CASSLERVYGYTF | TGCGCCAGCAGCTTGGAAAGGGTCTATGGCTACACCTTC
NA | TRBJ2-2 | TRBV7-2 | TRBD2 | CASSSPGLATNTGELFF | TGTGCCAGCAGCTCACCGGGACTAGCGACGAACACCGGGGAGCTGTTTTTT
NA | TRBJ2-7 | TRBV11-2 | NA | CASRYGGRNEQYF | TGTGCCAGCAGGTACGGGGGGCGTAACGAGCAGTACTTC
NA | TRBJ1-2 | TRBV30 | NA | CAWSSAGGNYGYTF | TGTGCCTGGAGCTCTGCCGGAGGTAACTATGGCTACACCTTC
NA | TRBJ1-5 | TRBV9 | NA | CASTPGGEMHQPQHF | TGTGCCAGCACTCCCGGGGGGGAGATGCATCAGCCCCAGCATTTT
NA | TRBJ2-3 | TRBV7-7 | NA | CASSLGTTDTQYF | TGTGCTAGCAGCTTAGGGACTACAGATACGCAGTATTTT
NA | TRBJ2-7 | TRBV15 | TRBD1 | CATSRGQGASEQYF | TGTGCCACCAGCAGAGGACAGGGGGCCTCCGAGCAGTACTTC
NA | TRBJ2-7 | TRBV29-1 | TRBD1 | CSGLRGREQYF | TGCAGCGGCCTCAGGGGGCGCGAGCAGTACTTC
NA | TRBJ2-7 | TRBV6-5 | TRBD2 | CATALAGGPYEQYF | TGTGCCACTGCACTAGCGGGAGGTCCCTACGAGCAGTACTTC
few | TRBJ2-7 | TRBV5-1 | NA | CASRPEGEAEQYF | TGCGCCAGCAGACCCGAGGGGGAGGCCGAGCAGTACTTC
NA | TRBJ2-5 | TRBV2 | TRBD2 | CASSPLAGVEETQYF | TGTGCCAGCAGTCCCTTGGCGGGAGTTGAAGAGACCCAGTACTTC
NA | TRBJ2-2 | TRBV4-3 | NA | CASSLGLPNTGELFF | TGCGCCAGCAGCCTAGGACTACCGAACACCGGGGAGCTGTTTTTT
NA | TRBJ2-1 | TRBV9 | NA | CASSVLDTYNEQFF | TGTGCCAGCAGCGTCTTGGACACCTACAATGAGCAGTTCTTC
NA | TRBJ2-7 | TRBV2 | TRBD2 | CASSAWRAGTRPYEQYF | TGTGCCAGCAGTGCGTGGCGTGCCGGGACTAGACCCTACGAGCAGTACTTC
NA | TRBJ2-5 | TRBV29-1 | NA | CSVGGLPSGLQETQYF | TGCAGCGTTGGGGGGCTGCCTAGCGGACTCCAAGAGACCCAGTACTTC
NA | TRBJ2-1 | TRBV28 | NA | CASSFQEQFF | TGTGCCAGCAGTTTCCAGGAGCAGTTCTTC
NA | TRBJ2-1 | TRBV5-1 | TRBD2 | CASSLVLAGGGNEQFF | TGCGCCAGCAGCTTGGTACTAGCGGGAGGTGGGAATGAGCAGTTCTTC
NA | TRBJ1-4 | TRBV28 | NA | CASSPSTGNPNEKLFF | TGTGCCAGCAGTCCCTCCACCGGAAACCCCAATGAAAAACTGTTTTTT
NA | TRBJ2-3 | TRBV5-1 | NA | CASSPRGYSTDTQYF | TGCGCCAGCAGCCCCCGAGGTTATAGCACAGATACGCAGTATTTT
many | TRBJ2-5 | TRBV7-6 | NA | CASSRQGWETQYF | TGTGCCAGCAGCCGTCAGGGTTGGGAGACCCAGTACTTC
NA | TRBJ2-7 | TRBV7-9 | TRBD1 | CASRPTGAGEQYF | TGTGCCAGCAGGCCTACAGGGGCGGGCGAGCAGTACTTC
once | TRBJ2-2 | TRBV30 | TRBD1 | CASPGQGNTGELFF | TGTGCCTCGCCGGGACAGGGGAACACCGGGGAGCTGTTTTTT
NA | TRBJ1-1 | TRBV10-2 | NA | CASSRTGNTEAFF | TGCGCCAGCAGCCGGACTGGGAACACTGAAGCTTTCTTT
once | TRBJ2-1 | TRBV7-8 | TRBD2 | CASSLYPTSGRNEQFF | TGTGCCAGCAGCTTATATCCAACTAGCGGGAGGAATGAGCAGTTCTTC
NA | TRBJ2-5 | TRBV9 | NA | CASNGGDAETQYF | TGTGCCAGCAACGGCGGGGATGCAGAGACCCAGTACTTC
NA | TRBJ2-3 | TRBV7-2 | NA | CASSLAQLGADTQYF | TGTGCCAGCAGCTTAGCCCAACTAGGAGCAGATACGCAGTATTTT
NA | TRBJ1-1 | TRBV19 | NA | CASSIGGGGTEAFF | TGTGCCAGTAGTATTGGGGGGGGAGGGACTGAAGCTTTCTTT
many | TRBJ2-1 | TRBV7-9 | TRBD2 | CASSPGGLAGEEQFF | TGTGCCAGCAGCCCAGGGGGACTAGCGGGAGAAGAGCAGTTCTTC
NA | TRBJ2-1 | TRBV6-5 | NA | CASSYRRGDEQFF | TGTGCCAGCAGTTACCGCAGGGGGGATGAGCAGTTCTTC
NA | TRBJ1-2 | TRBV29-1 | NA | CSVVLGNYGYTF | TGCAGCGTTGTCCTGGGGAACTATGGCTACACCTTC
many | TRBJ2-4 | TRBV19 | NA | CASSQGGAKNIQYF | TGTGCCAGTAGTCAGGGTGGAGCAAAAAACATTCAGTACTTC
few | TRBJ1-1 | TRBV11-2 | NA | CASSLASGGVGTEAFF | TGTGCCAGCAGCTTGGCGTCTGGCGGGGTTGGGACTGAAGCTTTCTTT
NA | TRBJ2-1 | TRBV28 | NA | CASSFWSAANNEQFF | TGTGCCAGCAGTTTTTGGTCGGCTGCGAACAATGAGCAGTTCTTC
NA | TRBJ2-2 | TRBV6-5 | TRBD2 | CASSYDGRYTGELFF | TGTGCCAGCAGTTACGACGGGAGGTACACCGGGGAGCTGTTTTTT
NA | TRBJ2-3 | TRBV9 | NA | CASSAQVNTDTQYF | TGTGCCAGCAGCGCGCAGGTTAACACAGATACGCAGTATTTT
NA | TRBJ1-3 | TRBV13 | NA | CASSLGPSSGNTIYF | TGTGCCAGCAGCCTCGGGCCCAGCTCTGGAAACACCATATATTTT
once | TRBJ2-7 | TRBV5-5 | NA | CASSLRQPSAGYEQYF | TGTGCCAGCAGCTTGCGGCAGCCCTCCGCTGGGTACGAGCAGTACTTC
NA | TRBJ2-7 | TRBV28 | TRBD2 | CASRKTSGSAYEQYF | TGTGCCAGCAGGAAAACTAGCGGGAGCGCTTACGAGCAGTACTTC
NA | TRBJ2-4 | TRBV10-3 | NA | CAISESRRAGHQNIQYF | TGTGCCATCAGTGAGTCGAGGAGGGCCGGCCATCAAAACATTCAGTACTTC
NA | TRBJ2-2 | TRBV4-1 | NA | CASSQAINPRELFF | TGCGCCAGCAGCCAAGCTATCAACCCTAGGGAGCTGTTTTTT
NA | TRBJ2-2 | TRBV4-3 | NA | CASSQEEGTYTGELFF | TGCGCCAGCAGCCAAGAGGAGGGGACCTACACCGGGGAGCTGTTTTTT
NA | TRBJ2-1 | TRBV6-5 | NA | CASSPQAGYNEQFF | TGTGCCAGCAGTCCCCAAGCGGGTTACAATGAGCAGTTCTTC
few | TRBJ2-2 | TRBV5-6 | NA | CASSPGPQVGELFF | TGTGCCAGCAGCCCAGGTCCCCAGGTCGGGGAGCTGTTTTTT
NA | TRBJ2-2 | TRBV7-9 | TRBD1 | CASSRDRAWTGELFF | TGTGCCAGCAGCCGGGACAGGGCTTGGACCGGGGAGCTGTTTTTT
once | TRBJ2-3 | TRBV5-1 | TRBD2 | CASSLARREGQYF | TGCGCCAGCAGCTTGGCGCGGCGGGAGGGGCAGTATTTT
NA | TRBJ2-7 | TRBV27 | TRBD1 | CASSLSSPLHQEPGTGTSYEQYF | TGTGCCAGCAGTTTATCGAGTCCCCTTCACCAAGAACCAGGGACAGGAACCTCCTACGAGCAGTACTTC
NA | TRBJ2-2 | TRBV19 | NA | CASSKGRWNTGELFF | TGTGCCAGTAGCAAGGGAAGGTGGAACACCGGGGAGCTGTTTTTT
NA | TRBJ1-2 | TRBV11-2 | TRBD1 | CASSLPGGRGQGYGYTF | TGTGCCAGCAGCTTACCCGGGGGGAGGGGACAGGGTTATGGCTACACCTTC
NA | TRBJ2-1 | TRBV7-6 | TRBD2 | CASSQTSGSSEQFF | TGTGCCAGCAGCCAGACTAGCGGGAGCAGTGAGCAGTTCTTC
NA | TRBJ2-7 | TRBV2 | TRBD2 | CASSEGLAGAYEQYF | TGTGCCAGCAGTGAGGGACTAGCGGGCGCCTACGAGCAGTACTTC